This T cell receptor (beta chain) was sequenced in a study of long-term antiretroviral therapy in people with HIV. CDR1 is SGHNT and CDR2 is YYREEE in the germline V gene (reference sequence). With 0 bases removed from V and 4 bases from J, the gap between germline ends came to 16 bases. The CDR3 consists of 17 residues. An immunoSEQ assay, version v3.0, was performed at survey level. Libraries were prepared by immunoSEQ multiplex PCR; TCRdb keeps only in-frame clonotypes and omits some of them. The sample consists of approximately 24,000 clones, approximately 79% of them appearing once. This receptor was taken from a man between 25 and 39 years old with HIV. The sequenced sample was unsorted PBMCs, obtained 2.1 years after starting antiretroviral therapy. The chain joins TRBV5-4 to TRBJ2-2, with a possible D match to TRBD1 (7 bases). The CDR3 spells CASSLANRGGATGELFF. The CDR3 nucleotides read TGTGCCAGCAGCTTGGCTAACAGGGGAGGCGCCACCGGGGAGCTGTTTTTT.